The 30 T cell receptor beta chains listed next were all sequenced from one sample in a study of vaccination and CD4 T cells after COVID-19. Noted treatment: roughly 10-day PBMC culture with coronavirus spike peptide pools or control peptides (ViraFEST assay). Samples of CD4+ T cells were obtained from the unexposed donor before the COVID-19 pandemic (2011-2018). Their antigens remain unidentified. The Oncomine TCR Beta short-read assay was what sequenced the DNA obtained from cultured CD4+ T cells. TCRdb re-derived calls from the PCR reads in MiXCR, one entry per CDR3 protein. The table lists some 6,600 distinct CDR3 sequences, less than 60% of them singletons. What was sequenced was CD4+ T cells from blood, cultured in vitro. The source of these receptors is a human donor in good health.

This chain joins TRBV27 and TRBJ1-2; D not resolved. The CDR3 is 14 amino acids. Germline CDR1 is MNHEY and CDR2 is SMNVEV (reference sequence). Trimming stripped 8 bases from V and 7 bases from J, with 20 bases between. In nucleotides, the CDR3 is TGTGCCAGCGGTCAGTGGTTGGGGAAAAGTGGCTACACCTTC. Protein product: CASGQWLGKSGYTF.

This clonotype was observed a few times. This rearrangement joins TRBV28 to TRBJ2-5, with D tentatively TRBD1 (5 bases). V lost 7 bases and J lost 2, with 8 bases in between. The CDR3 has 12 residues. Germline V gives CDR1 MDHEN, CDR2 SYDVKM. DNA of the CDR3: TGTGCCAGCACAGGGCAGCAAGAGACCCAGTACTTC. Encoded protein: CASTGQQETQYF.

This clonotype was recorded only once. The chain has TRBV5-8 and TRBJ1-2; D remains ambiguous. Germline assignment: CDR1 SGHTS and CDR2 YDEGEE. The CDR3 consists of 13 residues. Trimming stripped 1 base from V and 8 bases from J, with 12 bases between. In DNA, the CDR3 is TGTGCCAGCAGCTTGTCTACCCCCGCGGGCTACACCTTC. This translates into CASSLSTPAGYTF. Together with reference TRBV5-8 and TRBJ1-2, the CDR3 gives the full variable domain: EAGVTQSPTHLIKTRGQQATLRCSPISGHTSVYWYQQALGLGLQFLLWYDEGEERNRGNFPPRFSGRQFPNYSSELNVNALELEDSALYLCASSLSTPAGYTFGSGTRLTVV.

This clonotype was recorded only once. The J gene is TRBJ1-1, the V gene TRBV24-1, with TRBD1 as a possible D gene (5 bases). CDR1 is KGHDR and CDR2 is SFDVKD in the germline V gene. The CDR3 is 14 amino acids. The V end was cut by 8 bases, the J end by 0 bases, with 12 bases between. The CDR3 sequence is CATKGGVMNTEAFF. The CDR3 region has the DNA TGTGCCACCAAAGGAGGGGTCATGAACACTGAAGCTTTCTTT.

The sample holds a few counts of this clonotype. The genes are TRBV20-1 and TRBJ2-7; 13 positions match TRBD2. Losses at the gene ends were 3 bases for V and 1 base for J; bases not matched to a gene: 9. The CDR3 is 17 residues long. CDR1 is DFQATT, CDR2 SNEGSKA, per germline (reference sequence). The CDR3 DNA reads as TGCAGTGCTAGCCCCGGGACTAGCGGGATAGGGTCCTACGAGCAGTACTTC. It yields the protein CSASPGTSGIGSYEQYF.

The rearrangement links TRBV7-2 to TRBJ2-1, with D perhaps assigned TRBD1 or TRBD2 (5 bases each). Germline CDR1 SGHTA, CDR2 FQGNSA. V gave up 1 base and J gave up 8 bases, with 12 bases separating them. This CDR3 has 14 amino acids. In nucleotides, the CDR3 is TGTGCCAGCAGCTTAGGAGGGGCGGTCCATGAGCAGTTCTTC. This sequence encodes CASSLGGAVHEQFF.

The J gene is TRBJ2-5, the V gene TRBV7-7; 9 bases align to TRBD2. After removal of 5 bases from V and 9 bases from J, the junction contained 13 bases not matched to a gene. Per germline, CDR1 SSHAT and CDR2 FNYEAQ (reference sequence). The CDR3 is 15 amino acids. The CDR3 is CASSPNPSGESAQYF. As DNA, the CDR3 is TGTGCCAGCAGCCCCAACCCTAGCGGGGAATCCGCCCAGTACTTC.

This rearrangement joins TRBV29-1 to TRBJ2-2; no reliable D call. The length of the CDR3 is 13 residues. From germline, CDR1 is SQVTM and CDR2 ANQGSEA. The germline V and J ends were trimmed by 7 bases and 3 bases, with 12 bases remaining between them. Here the CDR3 DNA reads TGCAGCGCAGACACCGGTTACACCGGGGAGCTGTTTTTT. Encoded protein: CSADTGYTGELFF.

The rearrangement joins TRBV2 to TRBJ2-2, with 9 bases that match TRBD2. The CDR3 runs 17 residues. Germline-derived CDR1 and CDR2 are SNHLY and FYNNEI. The V gene end was trimmed by 6 bases and the J gene end by 5 bases; junction bases not matched to a gene: 13. DNA of the CDR3: TGTGCCAGCAGGGCCCAGGGACTAGCAATCAGTACCGGGGAGCTGTTTTTT. It is translated as CASRAQGLAISTGELFF.

The chain links TRBV6-2 or TRBV6-3 to TRBJ2-7; 11 bases agree with TRBD1. Germline trimming cut 6 bases from V and 2 bases from J; bases unmatched to any gene: 3. Germline loops: CDR1 MNHEY, CDR2 SVGEGT. The CDR3 length is 14 residues. CDR3 protein: CASSGQGAPYEQYF. The CDR3 coding sequence is TGTGCCAGCAGCGGACAGGGGGCTCCCTACGAGCAGTACTTC.

This clonotype was picked up a small number of times. This chain connects TRBV20-1 to TRBJ2-5; 9 nucleotides line up with TRBD2. The germline gives CDR1 DFQATT, CDR2 SNEGSKA (reference sequence). The CDR3 is made up of 14 amino acids. V shed 5 bases, J shed 2 bases, and the junction held 6 bases outside the gene matches. CDR3: CSALASGVQETQYF. DNA for the CDR3: TGCAGTGCTTTGGCTAGCGGGGTTCAAGAGACCCAGTACTTC.

The rearrangement links TRBV7-6 to TRBJ2-1, with D maybe TRBD2 (7 bases). Germline values: CDR1 SGHVS, CDR2 FNYEAQ. The CDR3 totals 15 residues. V lost 8 bases, J lost 4 bases, and 18 bases lay in between. DNA for the CDR3: TGTGCCAGCCGAAAGGGAGGGGGGGGGTACAATGAGCAGTTCTTC. The encoded protein is CASRKGGGGYNEQFF.

This chain uses TRBV19 with TRBJ1-6; no clear D. V was trimmed by 3 bases and J by 7 bases, leaving 7 bases between them. The CDR3 runs to 13 residues. Germline-derived CDR1 and CDR2 are LNHDA and SQIVND (reference sequence). CDR3: CASSMEYNSPLHF. Here the CDR3 DNA reads TGTGCCAGTAGTATGGAGTACAATTCACCCCTCCACTTT.

In its sample, this clonotype was seen a few times. The chain is built from TRBV20-1 and TRBJ1-1, with 8 positions matching TRBD1. Germline CDR1 DFQATT, CDR2 SNEGSKA (reference sequence). This CDR3 is built from 13 residues. Trimming cost V 4 bases and J 4 bases; bases outside gene matches: 5. The CDR3 DNA sequence: TGCAGTGCTATCCAGGGGGCGCGCACTGAAGCTTTCTTT. Its translation: CSAIQGARTEAFF.

The sample holds a few counts of this clonotype. This chain uses TRBV10-3 with TRBJ1-2; D perhaps matches TRBD1 (5 bases). This CDR3 is 17 amino acids long. Germline lookup yields CDR1 ENHRY and CDR2 SYGVKD. V lost 2 bases to trimming and J lost 3 bases, with 19 bases between them. The CDR3 loop is CAISEQSDGLTDYGYTF. CDR3 nucleotide sequence: TGTGCCATCAGTGAGCAATCCGATGGGTTGACAGACTATGGCTACACCTTC.

The V gene is TRBV19, the J gene TRBJ1-5; D call uncertain. CDR3 length: 14 residues. V was clipped by 1 base and J by 7 bases, with 11 bases between them. Germline V gene sequence: CDR1 LNHDA, CDR2 SQIVND (reference sequence). This CDR3 reads CASSIGWREQPQHF. DNA of the CDR3: TGTGCCAGTAGTATAGGTTGGAGGGAGCAGCCCCAGCATTTT.

V gene TRBV9 combines with J gene TRBJ1-1, with D possibly being TRBD1 (5 bases). Between the trimmed V and J ends, which lost 0 bases and 5 bases, there was a span of 8 bases. The CDR3 totals 13 residues. Germline V lookup: CDR1 SGDLS, CDR2 YYNGEE. Here the CDR3 reads CASSVDRGTEAFF. Here the CDR3 DNA reads TGTGCCAGCAGCGTAGATAGGGGAACTGAAGCTTTCTTT. Looking up the rest from reference TRBV9 and TRBJ1-1 gives the full variable domain: DSGVTQTPKHLITATGQRVTLRCSPRSGDLSVYWYQQSLDQGLQFLIQYYNGEERAKGNILERFSAQQFPDLHSELNLSSLELGDSALYFCASSVDRGTEAFFGQGTRLTVV.

In the case of this clonotype: One junction end does not reproduce the germline sequence, and a read error may be involved. This sequence joins TRBV9 and TRBJ2-5; 8 bases align to TRBD2. Per germline, CDR1 SGDLS and CDR2 YYNGEE. The CDR3 is made up of 13 amino acids. The CDR3 spells CASSVNSGETRYF. CDR3 DNA sequence: TGTGCCAGCAGCGTGAATAGCGGGGAGACCCGGTACTTC.

The chain has TRBV20-1 and TRBJ1-5; D gene ambiguous. Trimming left V 0 bases short and J 4 bases short, with 7 bases between. The CDR3 has 13 amino acids. Germline V gives CDR1 DFQATT, CDR2 SNEGSKA (reference sequence). The CDR3 loop is CSARDTPNQPQHF. The CDR3 DNA sequence: TGCAGTGCTAGAGATACCCCGAATCAGCCCCAGCATTTT.

CDR3 in amino acids: CASSPPGRGTNEQFF. The CDR3 DNA reads TGTGCCAGCAGCCCTCCCGGAAGGGGAACCAATGAGCAGTTCTTC. The rearrangement joins TRBV7-2 to TRBJ2-1; TRBD1 might be the D (5 bases). This CDR3 region has 15 residues. The germline V gene has CDR1 SGHTA and CDR2 FQGNSA. V dropped 5 bases and J dropped 6 bases, with 17 bases sitting between them. The full variable domain, its missing parts supplied by reference TRBV7-2 and TRBJ2-1, is GAGVSQSPSNKVTEKGKDVELRCDPISGHTALYWYRQSLGQGLEFLIYFQGNSAPDKSGLPSDRFSAERTGGSVSTLTIQRTQQEDSAVYLCASSPPGRGTNEQFFGPGTRLTVL.

This clonotype was observed a handful of times. V and J are TRBV27 and TRBJ2-5; 11 bases line up with TRBD2. Germline V gene sequence: CDR1 MNHEY, CDR2 SMNVEV (reference sequence). The CDR3 is made up of 14 amino acids. V shed 6 bases, J shed 5 bases, and the junction held 5 bases outside the gene matches. The CDR3 sequence: CASSLAGGSETQYF. For the CDR3, the DNA is TGTGCCAGCAGCCTAGCGGGGGGCAGCGAGACCCAGTACTTC.

The rearrangement uses TRBV7-2 and TRBJ1-5; D is unresolved. Trimming removed 2 bases from V and 7 bases from J, with 12 bases in between. The CDR3 has 14 amino acids. The germline gives CDR1 SGHTA, CDR2 FQGNSA. The chain's CDR3 is CASSLHGSGQPQHF. The CDR3 DNA follows: TGTGCCAGCAGCTTACATGGCAGTGGGCAGCCCCAGCATTTT.

This clonotype was seen more than once but under ten times. One junction end disagrees with the germline gene, perhaps due to a read error. The chain uses TRBV2 and TRBJ1-1; D is undetermined. CDR3 size: 13 residues. Germline assignment: CDR1 SNHLY and CDR2 FYNNEI. Here the CDR3 DNA reads TGTGCCAGCAGTGAGAGGATAATATCTATGCAACGATTT. Translating gives CASSERIISMQRF. The complete variable domain, with remaining parts taken from reference TRBV2 and TRBJ1-1, reads EPEVTQTPSHQVTQMGQEVILRCVPISNHLYFYWYRQILGQKVEFLVSFYNNEISEKSEIFDDQFSVERPDGSNFTLKIRSTKLEDSAMYFCASSERIISMQRFGQGTRLTVV.

The genes are TRBV4-1 and TRBJ1-1; D is ambiguous. Trimming took 4 bases from V and 11 from J, leaving 20 bases between them. The CDR3 totals 14 residues. CDR1 is MGHRA and CDR2 is YSYEKL in the germline V gene. The CDR3 nucleotides read TGCGCCAGCAGCCTCCTAGAGGCCGAGAGCAGGGCTTTCTTT. Translating gives CASSLLEAESRAFF.

The genes are TRBV27 and TRBJ2-2, with D unclear. V was trimmed by 5 bases and J by 3 bases, leaving 16 bases between them. The CDR3 is made up of 16 amino acids. Germline CDR1 is MNHEY and CDR2 is SMNVEV (reference sequence). CDR3 region: CASSQPRARDTGELFF. In DNA, the CDR3 is TGTGCCAGCAGTCAACCCCGGGCTAGAGACACCGGGGAGCTGTTTTTT.

This clonotype appeared once. CDR3: CASSLTDTQYF. As DNA, the CDR3 is TGTGCCAGCAGCTTAACAGATACGCAGTATTTT. The V and J genes are TRBV7-2 and TRBJ2-3; D remains unclear. This CDR3 has 11 amino acids. CDR1 and CDR2 from the germline V gene are SGHTA and FQGNSA. Trimming pared 2 bases from V and 3 bases from J, leaving 0 bases between.

CDR3 DNA sequence: TGTGCCAGCAGCTTGTCAGGAGCTAACACTGAAGCTTTCTTT. It codes for CASSLSGANTEAFF. The V call is TRBV5-4, the J call TRBJ1-1; the D is unclear. The V end lost 1 base, the J end lost 2 bases, and 9 bases lay between the germline ends. This CDR3 comprises 14 residues. CDR1 is SGHNT, CDR2 YYREEE, per germline (reference sequence).

The J gene is TRBJ2-3, the V gene TRBV6-2 or TRBV6-3, with 7 bases fitting TRBD2. The CDR3 contains 14 residues. From germline, CDR1 is MNHEY and CDR2 SVGEGT. The V segment lost 6 bases and the J segment 4 bases; nucleotides outside the gene matches: 7. Here the CDR3 reads CASSLAVFPDTQYF. CDR3 coding DNA: TGTGCCAGCAGCCTAGCGGTCTTTCCAGATACGCAGTATTTT.

The chain carries TRBV11-2 and TRBJ2-7; TRBD1 or TRBD2 may be the D gene (5 bases each). Looked up from germline, CDR1 is SGHAT and CDR2 is FQNNGV. This CDR3 has 14 residues. Deletions cut 3 bases from V and 3 bases from J, with 12 bases between. CDR3 DNA sequence: TGTGCCAGCAGCTTTAGACAGCGGAACTACGAGCAGTACTTC. As protein: CASSFRQRNYEQYF.

V and J are TRBV9 and TRBJ1-2, with 9 nucleotides matching TRBD1. Looked up from germline, CDR1 is SGDLS and CDR2 is YYNGEE. The CDR3 is made up of 14 amino acids. V was pared by 4 bases and J by 14 bases, with 15 bases of the junction left unmatched. The CDR3 region is CASSPQTGGGGSTF. The DNA for the CDR3 is TGTGCCAGCAGCCCCCAGACAGGGGGAGGGGGCTCTACCTTC.